The 19 T cell receptor beta chains in this list originate from one sample, sequenced in a study of cytomegalovirus exposure and HLA in healthy donors. In the PCR, 60 Vbeta and 13 Jbeta primers were used. TCRdb's table, derived via immunoSEQ multiplex PCR, lists solely in-frame clones and lacks some. The data show 130,000 to 150,000 clones, 70% to 80% seen once. The sequenced sample consisted of PBMCs. Source of these receptors: a man between 18 and 35 years old in good health and CMV-seronegative.

The chain joins TRBV6-1 to TRBJ2-5; tentative D call: TRBD1 (5 bases). The V and J ends lost 11 bases and 5 bases respectively, with 24 bases between them. The CDR3 has 15 residues. Germline V gene sequence: CDR1 MNHNS, CDR2 SASEGT. CDR3 sequence reads: CAANIVPGLVETQYF. In DNA, the CDR3 is TGTGCCGCGAACATAGTTCCAGGGTTAGTGGAGACCCAGTACTTC.

This chain links TRBV19 with TRBJ2-1, with 8 bases aligning to TRBD1. V trimming: 3 bases; J trimming: 2 bases; junction bases outside the gene matches: 6. The CDR3 contains 16 residues. Germline V gives CDR1 LNHDA, CDR2 SQIVND (reference sequence). The chain's CDR3 is CASSIIDRGTYNEQFF. DNA for the CDR3: TGTGCCAGTAGTATTATCGACAGGGGTACCTACAATGAGCAGTTCTTC.

The rearrangement uses TRBV28 and TRBJ2-7, with D possibly TRBD2 on 6 matching bases. V lost 5 bases and J lost 4, with 15 bases in between. This CDR3 spans 14 amino acids. Germline CDR1 and CDR2: MDHEN and SYDVKM. The CDR3 loop reads CASSTGLRGYEQYF. In DNA form, the CDR3 reads TGTGCCAGCAGTACGGGACTCCGGGGGTACGAGCAGTACTTC. Full variable domain (remainder filled in from reference TRBV28 and TRBJ2-7): DVKVTQSSRYLVKRTGEKVFLECVQDMDHENMFWYRQDPGLGLRLIYFSYDVKMKEKGDIPEGYSVSREKKERFSLILESASTNQTSMYLCASSTGLRGYEQYFGPGTRLTVT.

This rearrangement joins TRBV4-1 to TRBJ1-1; D may be TRBD1 (6 bases). The germline gives CDR1 MGHRA, CDR2 YSYEKL. V gave up 4 bases and J gave up 5 bases, with 14 bases separating them. The CDR3 spans 14 residues. This CDR3 is CASSPPTGRTEAFF. DNA for the CDR3: TGCGCCAGCAGCCCACCTACAGGGCGGACTGAAGCTTTCTTT.

This clone occurred a few times. This chain joins TRBV19 and TRBJ2-2; tentative D call: TRBD2 (5 bases). There are 14 residues in the CDR3. The ends were cut back, 1 base at V and 10 bases at J, with 13 bases in the middle. Per the germline V gene, CDR1 is LNHDA and CDR2 is SQIVND (reference sequence). The CDR3 DNA reads TGTGCCAGTAGTATAGGGACTCCCCGCGAGGAGCTGTTTTTT. Its protein is CASSIGTPREELFF.

This chain joins TRBV4-2 and TRBJ2-7, with TRBD1 identical over 8 bases. Germline V gives CDR1 LGHNA, CDR2 YNFKEQ. V was clipped by 2 bases and J by 2 bases; unmatched bases: 5. CDR3 length: 15 amino acids. CDR3 loop: CASSQPGGATYEQYF. The CDR3 DNA follows: TGTGCCAGCAGCCAACCAGGGGGCGCAACCTACGAGCAGTACTTC.

The gene calls are TRBV18 and TRBJ2-5, with 8 bases matching TRBD1. J gave up 2 bases and V 2 bases, and 10 bases lay outside the gene matches. This CDR3 has 17 residues. Germline V gene lookup returns CDR1 KGHSH and CDR2 LQKENI. This CDR3 reads CASSPVLTGGGQETQYF. CDR3 DNA sequence: TGTGCCAGCTCACCAGTATTAACAGGGGGAGGACAAGAGACCCAGTACTTC.

The chain joins TRBV5-4 to TRBJ2-1, with D possibly being TRBD1 (6 bases). Germline values: CDR1 SGHNT, CDR2 YYREEE (reference sequence). The CDR3 totals 16 residues. V lost 4 bases and J lost 0, with 14 bases in between. CDR3 residues: CASSLTTGSSYNEQFF. In DNA, the CDR3 is TGTGCCAGCAGCCTAACTACAGGGAGCTCCTACAATGAGCAGTTCTTC.

The chain has TRBV28 and TRBJ2-1, with D perhaps TRBD2 (7 bases). Trimming pared 3 bases from V and 9 bases from J, leaving 18 bases between. The CDR3 sequence is 15 residues long. Germline CDR1 and CDR2: MDHEN and SYDVKM. The CDR3 region has the DNA TGTGCCAGCAGTTTTCAGTTTCGGGGGGCAGGTGAGCAGTTCTTC. Protein sequence: CASSFQFRGAGEQFF.

This rearrangement joins TRBV7-8 to TRBJ2-4; 9 nucleotides align to TRBD2. J lost 7 bases, V lost 5 bases, and 9 bases had no gene match. The CDR3 length is 15 residues. CDR1 and CDR2 from the germline V gene are SGHVS and FQNEAQ. CDR3 residues: CASSPKRGAPNIQYF. The CDR3 DNA reads as TGTGCCAGCAGCCCCAAGCGGGGGGCCCCCAACATTCAGTACTTC.

The rearrangement uses TRBV7-8 and TRBJ1-5; 8 bases are a match to TRBD1. This CDR3 comprises 15 residues. Germline V gives CDR1 SGHVS, CDR2 FQNEAQ. Trimming took 2 bases from V and 7 from J; bases not matched to a gene: 7. The CDR3 here is CASSLWADREQPQHF. The DNA of the CDR3 is TGTGCCAGCAGCTTATGGGCGGACAGGGAACAGCCCCAGCATTTT.

V usage is TRBV11-2 and J usage is TRBJ2-3, with 11 bases aligning to TRBD2. Trimming cost V 1 base and J 8 bases; bases outside gene matches: 8. This CDR3 contains 16 residues. Germline assignment: CDR1 SGHAT and CDR2 FQNNGV. CDR3 amino acids: CASSLALAGGLATQYF. As DNA, the CDR3 is TGTGCCAGCAGCTTAGCCCTAGCGGGGGGACTCGCTACGCAGTATTTT.

This clone showed up just once. This chain connects TRBV6-5 to TRBJ2-7; 8 nucleotides line up with TRBD1. V shed 2 bases and J 2 bases; nucleotides not matched to a gene: 2. CDR1 and CDR2 from the germline V gene are MNHEY and SVGAGI. The CDR3 extends over 14 amino acids. The CDR3 DNA reads as TGTGCCAGCAGTTACGACAGGGGACCCTACGAGCAGTACTTC. This encodes CASSYDRGPYEQYF.

The J gene is TRBJ1-6, the V gene TRBV7-9; TRBD1 is a possible D gene (6 bases). V dropped 0 bases and J dropped 6 bases, with 9 bases sitting between them. Germline V gene data show CDR1 as SEHNR and CDR2 as FQNEAQ (reference sequence). The CDR3 has 15 residues. The CDR3 reads CASSLAQGTNSPLHF. The CDR3 bases are TGTGCCAGCAGCTTAGCGCAGGGGACTAATTCACCCCTCCACTTT.

This clone was observed a handful of times. The chain is built from TRBV9 and TRBJ2-5; 8 positions match TRBD2. The CDR3 is 15 residues long. J lost 7 bases, V lost 0 bases, and 8 bases had no gene match. The germline V gene has CDR1 SGDLS and CDR2 YYNGEE. CDR3 sequence reads: CASSVATGREGTQYF. The CDR3 DNA follows: TGTGCCAGCAGCGTAGCTACGGGTCGGGAGGGGACCCAGTACTTC.

This clone was counted only a few times. This rearrangement joins TRBV28 to TRBJ2-1; TRBD2 aligns across 15 bases. Germline CDR1 and CDR2: MDHEN and SYDVKM. Losses at the gene ends were 4 bases for V and 9 bases for J; bases not matched to a gene: 7. This CDR3 is built from 16 residues. The CDR3 sequence is CASSSGLAGGPSEQFF. The CDR3 DNA reads as TGTGCCAGCAGTTCCGGACTAGCGGGAGGGCCCAGTGAGCAGTTCTTC.

The chain carries TRBV18 and TRBJ2-7; unclear D gene. The CDR3 contains 14 residues. V was shortened by 0 bases and J by 5 bases, with 11 bases between the two germline ends. CDR1 is KGHSH and CDR2 is LQKENI in the germline V gene. The CDR3 bases are TGTGCCAGCTCACCACCGAAACCGCGCCACGAGCAGTACTTC. Translating gives CASSPPKPRHEQYF. Together with reference TRBV18 and TRBJ2-7, the CDR3 gives the full variable domain: NAGVMQNPRHLVRRRGQEARLRCSPMKGHSHVYWYRQLPEEGLKFMVYLQKENIIDESGMPKERFSAEFPKEGPSILRIQQVVRGDSAAYFCASSPPKPRHEQYFGPGTRLTVT.

A single count supports this clone. J is TRBJ2-1 and V is TRBV5-6; 9 positions agree with TRBD2. The germline V gene has CDR1 SGHDT and CDR2 YYEEEE. The CDR3 is 15 amino acids. Trimming removed 6 bases from V and 7 bases from J; junction bases left unmatched: 11. CDR3 in amino acids: CASTVTSGGLNEQFF. The CDR3 region has the DNA TGTGCCAGCACCGTGACTAGCGGAGGATTAAATGAGCAGTTCTTC.

The J gene is TRBJ1-3, the V gene TRBV14, with D perhaps TRBD1 (5 bases). Trimming cost V 4 bases and J 4 bases, with 14 bases left between them. The germline CDR1 and CDR2 sequences are SGHDN and FVKESK. The CDR3 spans 15 residues. CDR3 region: CASSLSRVYGNTIYF. The CDR3 DNA sequence: TGTGCCAGCAGCCTAAGCAGGGTTTACGGAAACACCATATATTTT.